Shown below are 6 T cell receptor beta chains from a single sample sequenced in a study of OX40 agonist ivuxolimab in advanced cancers. TCRdb keeps only in-frame clones here, not all; method: immunoSEQ multiplex PCR. The sample lists fewer than 90,000 clones, roughly 80% occurring once. The source material was CD4+ or CD8+ T cells sorted from blood, sampled in a trial of the OX40 agonist ivuxolimab. Receptor source: an adult with an advanced solid tumor such as melanoma, head and neck, liver or kidney cancer.

The V and J genes are TRBV28 and TRBJ1-3; weak D call: TRBD1 (5 bases). Per germline, CDR1 MDHEN and CDR2 SYDVKM. The V end lost 6 bases, the J end lost 1 base, and 10 bases lay between the germline ends. The CDR3 length is 14 residues. The CDR3 DNA sequence: TGTGCCAGCAGCCAGGGAGGATCTGGAAACACCATATATTTT. This sequence encodes CASSQGGSGNTIYF.

Concerning this clone itself: At one of its ends the junction is not consistent with the germline gene, which may arise from a read error. Other DNA sequences within the sample encode an identical CDR3. The genes are TRBV28 and TRBJ1-6; D not certain. CDR1 and CDR2 from the germline V gene are MDHEN and SYDVKM. This CDR3 is 13 amino acids long. The CDR3 protein is CASAGSNGSPLHF. CDR3 bases: TGCGCCAGCGCCGGGAGTAATGGTTCACCCCTCCACTTT. Complete variable domain (other parts from reference TRBV28 and TRBJ1-6): DVKVTQSSRYLVKRTGEKVFLECVQDMDHENMFWYRQDPGLGLRLIYFSYDVKMKEKGDIPEGYSVSREKKERFSLILESASTNQTSMYLCASAGSNGSPLHFGNGTRLTVT.

V gene TRBV5-4 combines with J gene TRBJ2-1; 9 positions agree with TRBD2. CDR1 is SGHNT and CDR2 is YYREEE in the germline V gene (reference sequence). Unmatched junction bases numbered 10, after V lost 4 bases and J lost 8 bases. The CDR3 loop spans 15 amino acids. Here the CDR3 reads CASSLEGGGVHEQFF. The CDR3 region has the DNA TGTGCCAGCAGCCTGGAGGGCGGGGGGGTTCATGAGCAGTTCTTC.

The chain employs TRBV13 and TRBJ1-1, with TRBD1 as a possible D gene (5 bases). The germline V gene has CDR1 PRHDT and CDR2 FYEKMQ (reference sequence). Trimming removed 3 bases at V and 4 bases at J, with 21 bases between. The CDR3 loop spans 17 amino acids. DNA for the CDR3: TGTGCCAGCAGCTTCGGACGCTCGGGGGGTATGGTCACTGAAGCTTTCTTT. It is translated as CASSFGRSGGMVTEAFF.

This chain connects TRBV6-5 to TRBJ1-2, with TRBD1 as a possible D gene (5 bases). Deletions cut 5 bases from V and 4 bases from J, with 11 bases between. CDR1 and CDR2 (germline): MNHEY, SVGAGI. The CDR3 covers 13 residues. This chain's CDR3 is CASSPPGGYGYTF. DNA for the CDR3: TGTGCCAGCAGTCCCCCCGGGGGCTATGGCTACACCTTC.

V and J are TRBV5-1 and TRBJ1-3; 7 bases agree with TRBD1. V shed 0 bases and J 2 bases; nucleotides not matched to a gene: 5. Germline-derived CDR1 and CDR2 are SGHRS and YFSETQ. CDR3 length: 16 residues. The CDR3 loop reads CASSLEAGGTGNTIYF. CDR3 DNA: TGCGCCAGCAGCTTGGAAGCAGGGGGAACTGGAAACACCATATATTTT.